The sequence of this T cell receptor beta chain was determined in a study of CDR3 diversity in severe acne. TCRdb used MiXCR to reprocess the PCR reads, holding one entry per CDR3 protein. The sample lists some 84,000 distinct CDR3 sequences; about half were seen once. Trimming took 3 bases from V and 11 from J; bases not matched to a gene: 14. Looked up from germline, CDR1 is SQVTM and CDR2 is ANQGSEA. This CDR3 is 14 amino acids long. Sequencing was done on a sample of blood. V is TRBV29-1 and J is TRBJ2-3, with 7 nucleotides matching TRBD2. The clonotype originates from a male donor in good health, serving as a control. The CDR3 spells CSVEGVGGSNEQYF. CDR3 DNA sequence: TGCAGCGTTGAGGGGGTGGGAGGGTCCAATGAGCAGTATTTT.